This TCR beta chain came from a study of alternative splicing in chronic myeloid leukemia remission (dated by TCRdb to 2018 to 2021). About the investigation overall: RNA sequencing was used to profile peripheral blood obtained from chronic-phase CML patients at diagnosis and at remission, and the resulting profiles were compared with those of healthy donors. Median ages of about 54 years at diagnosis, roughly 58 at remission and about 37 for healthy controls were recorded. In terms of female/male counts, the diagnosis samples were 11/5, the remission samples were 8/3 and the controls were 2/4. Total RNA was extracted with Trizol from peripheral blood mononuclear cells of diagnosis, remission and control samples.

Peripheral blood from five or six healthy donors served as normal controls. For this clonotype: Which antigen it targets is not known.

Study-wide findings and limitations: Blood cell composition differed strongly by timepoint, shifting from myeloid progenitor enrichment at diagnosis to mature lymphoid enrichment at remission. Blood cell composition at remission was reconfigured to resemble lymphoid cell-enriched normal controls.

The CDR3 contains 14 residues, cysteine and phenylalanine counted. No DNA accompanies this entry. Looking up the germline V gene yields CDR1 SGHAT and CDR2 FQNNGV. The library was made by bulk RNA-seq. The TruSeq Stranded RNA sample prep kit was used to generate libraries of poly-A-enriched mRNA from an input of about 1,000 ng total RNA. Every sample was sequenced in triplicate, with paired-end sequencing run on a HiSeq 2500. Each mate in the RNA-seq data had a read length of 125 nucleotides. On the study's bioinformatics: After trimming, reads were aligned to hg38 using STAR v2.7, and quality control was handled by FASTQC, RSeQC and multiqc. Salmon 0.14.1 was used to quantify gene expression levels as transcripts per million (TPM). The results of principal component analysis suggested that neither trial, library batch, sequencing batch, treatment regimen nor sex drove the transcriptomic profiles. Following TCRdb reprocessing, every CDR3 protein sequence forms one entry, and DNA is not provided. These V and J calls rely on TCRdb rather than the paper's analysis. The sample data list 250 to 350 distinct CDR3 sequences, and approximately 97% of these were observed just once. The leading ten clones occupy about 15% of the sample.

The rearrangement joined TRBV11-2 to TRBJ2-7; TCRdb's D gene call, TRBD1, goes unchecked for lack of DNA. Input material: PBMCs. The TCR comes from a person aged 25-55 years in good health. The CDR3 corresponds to CASSPDPRGYEQYF.